These 17 T cell receptor beta chains originate from one sample sequenced in a study of T cell responses to AZD1222 COVID-19 vaccine. Produced via immunoSEQ multiplex PCR; TCRdb's table is partial and in-frame only. Of 90,000 to 120,000 clones listed, about 82% were seen once; the top ten hold about 3%. Sequenced material: peripheral blood, taken on day 0 of AZD1222 vaccination. The receptors come from an adult in good health.

This clone has just one count. The chain employs TRBV28 and TRBJ1-4, with unresolved D. Between the trimmed V and J ends, which lost 3 bases and 8 bases, there was a span of 16 bases. CDR1 MDHEN and CDR2 SYDVKM come from the germline V gene. The CDR3 runs to 15 residues. CDR3 sequence: CASSFMTGFREKLFF. CDR3 nucleotides: TGTGCCAGCAGTTTCATGACGGGCTTTAGGGAAAAACTGTTTTTT.

V and J are TRBV18 and TRBJ2-6, with no clear D. The V end lost 6 bases, the J end lost 1 base, and 4 bases lay between the germline ends. The germline V gene encodes CDR1 KGHSH and CDR2 LQKENI. The CDR3 runs 13 residues. The CDR3 DNA sequence: TGTGCCAGCTCGATTTCTGGGGCCAACGTCCTGACTTTC. Translated, it gives CASSISGANVLTF. The whole variable domain, remainder taken from reference TRBV18 and TRBJ2-6, is NAGVMQNPRHLVRRRGQEARLRCSPMKGHSHVYWYRQLPEEGLKFMVYLQKENIIDESGMPKERFSAEFPKEGPSILRIQQVVRGDSAAYFCASSISGANVLTFGAGSRLTVL.

The chain joins TRBV14 to TRBJ1-2; tentative D call: TRBD1 (6 bases). The CDR3 is 14 amino acids. Trimming removed 2 bases at V and 8 bases at J, with 15 bases between. Germline V gene sequence: CDR1 SGHDN, CDR2 FVKESK. This CDR3 is CASSQTLQGEGYTF. For the CDR3, the DNA is TGTGCCAGCAGCCAAACATTACAGGGTGAAGGCTACACCTTC.

The chain employs TRBV20-1 and TRBJ2-7; perhaps TRBD1 as D (5 bases). CDR1 and CDR2 (germline): DFQATT, SNEGSKA (reference sequence). Trimming shortened V by 3 bases and J by 0 bases, and 9 bases separated the two germline ends. CDR3 length equals 13 residues. This CDR3 reads CSASRGISYEQYF. The CDR3 DNA sequence: TGCAGTGCTAGTAGGGGCATCTCCTACGAGCAGTACTTC.

This clone has just one count. The chain joins TRBV28 to TRBJ2-7; D unclear. There are 14 residues in the CDR3. Germline V gene lookup returns CDR1 MDHEN and CDR2 SYDVKM. Trimming left V 0 bases short and J 4 bases short, with 10 bases between. CDR3 nucleotides: TGTGCCAGCAGTTTATGGACGGTGGGTTACGAGCAGTACTTC. Translation: CASSLWTVGYEQYF.

This clone came up once. V and J are TRBV18 and TRBJ2-5, with 8 bases lining up with TRBD2. With V trimmed by 1 base and J by 1 base, 11 bases remained unmatched. Germline V CDR1 and CDR2: KGHSH, LQKENI. This CDR3 spans 18 amino acids. CDR3 nucleotides: TGTGCCAGCTCACCACGAGAGTTCGTGGCGGGGGGCCAAGAGACCCAGTACTTC. It encodes CASSPREFVAGGQETQYF.

The chain uses TRBV11-2 and TRBJ1-5, with TRBD1 matching over 7 bases. Per the germline V gene, CDR1 is SGHAT and CDR2 is FQNNGV. CDR3 length equals 18 residues. The ends lost 4 bases at V and 0 bases at J; junction bases unmatched: 12. The CDR3 spells CASSSRDRPNHSNQPQHF. CDR3 DNA sequence: TGTGCCAGCAGCTCCCGGGACAGACCCAACCATAGCAATCAGCCCCAGCATTTT.

The chain carries TRBV7-2 and TRBJ1-2; D gene uncertain. V dropped 2 bases and J dropped 4 bases, with 14 bases sitting between them. The germline CDR1 and CDR2 sequences are SGHTA and FQGNSA. The CDR3 spans 15 residues. CDR3 in DNA: TGTGCCAGCAGCTTATTTGGCGGACGGGGCTATGGCTACACCTTC. Translation: CASSLFGGRGYGYTF.

This chain links TRBV3-1 (or the pseudogene TRBV3-2) with TRBJ1-2; perhaps TRBD1 as D (5 bases). The CDR3 is 16 residues long. Trimming removed 0 bases from V and 8 bases from J, with 19 bases in between. Germline CDR1 is LGHDT and CDR2 is YNNKEL (reference sequence). As DNA, the CDR3 is TGTGCCAGCAGCCAAGATGGCGGGGGAAAGGGAAAAGGCTACACCTTC. Translating it yields CASSQDGGGKGKGYTF.

This clone was counted a few times. The chain couples TRBV3-1 (or the pseudogene TRBV3-2) to TRBJ2-1; 10 bases fit TRBD2. The CDR3 is 17 amino acids. Germline V CDR1 and CDR2: LGHDT, YNNKEL (reference sequence). The trim removed 1 base at V and 6 bases at J, leaving 9 bases unmatched. The CDR3 DNA is TGTGCCAGCAGCCAAGGTCACCTAGCGGGGGTCGTCAATGAGCAGTTCTTC. Translated, it gives CASSQGHLAGVVNEQFF.

The chain has TRBV13 and TRBJ2-7; D may be TRBD2 (6 bases). In germline, CDR1 is PRHDT, CDR2 FYEKMQ (reference sequence). With 0 bases removed from V and 2 bases from J, the gap between germline ends came to 8 bases. The length of the CDR3 is 14 residues. CDR3 nucleotides: TGTGCCAGCAGCTTAGGGCGGGACCCCTACGAGCAGTACTTC. Its protein is CASSLGRDPYEQYF.

This chain uses TRBV3-1 (or the pseudogene TRBV3-2) with TRBJ1-1; D might be TRBD1 (5 bases). Germline V gene data show CDR1 as LGHDT and CDR2 as YNNKEL (reference sequence). V was cut by 4 bases and J by 4 bases, with 22 bases left in between. The CDR3 is 17 amino acids. The CDR3 region is CASSPAPGGKGGTEAFF. CDR3 DNA: TGTGCCAGCAGCCCCGCCCCTGGGGGGAAGGGTGGCACTGAAGCTTTCTTT.

This clone has more than one count but fewer than ten. CDR3 loop: CASTLGQENQPQHF. The CDR3 DNA is TGTGCCAGCACCCTCGGACAGGAGAATCAGCCCCAGCATTTT. The genes are TRBV6-5 and TRBJ1-5; 7 bases map to TRBD1. Germline loops: CDR1 MNHEY, CDR2 SVGAGI. CDR3 size: 14 residues. V was clipped by 7 bases and J by 4 bases; unmatched bases: 7.

The chain links TRBV5-4 to TRBJ1-2; no firm D call. There are 15 residues in the CDR3. Trimming took off 0 bases at V and 2 bases at J, with 11 bases between the two ends. The germline gives CDR1 SGHNT, CDR2 YYREEE (reference sequence). The CDR3 sequence: CASSLELLGNYGYTF. CDR3 DNA sequence: TGTGCCAGCAGCTTGGAGCTTTTGGGAAACTATGGCTACACCTTC.

This clone was found a few times. The CDR3 spells CASSPGVPGGTTNEKLFF. In nucleotides, the CDR3 is TGTGCCAGCAGCCCAGGAGTTCCGGGGGGCACGACTAATGAAAAACTGTTTTTT. The J gene is TRBJ1-4, the V gene TRBV7-6, with TRBD1 as a possible D gene (6 bases). Trimming left V 5 bases short and J 2 bases short, with 21 bases between. The CDR3 contains 18 residues. Germline lookup yields CDR1 SGHVS and CDR2 FNYEAQ.

CDR3 protein: CSGGTGGSANTEAFF. In nucleotides, the CDR3 is TGCAGCGGGGGGACAGGGGGCTCTGCGAACACTGAAGCTTTCTTT. The genes are TRBV29-1 and TRBJ1-1; TRBD1 matches 12 bases. Trimming removed 7 bases from V and 1 base from J; junction bases left unmatched: 7. The V gene's germline CDR1 is SQVTM and CDR2 ANQGSEA. CDR3 length: 15 residues.

The V and J genes are TRBV2 and TRBJ2-3; possibly TRBD2 for D (6 bases). CDR3 length: 13 residues. Germline V gene sequence: CDR1 SNHLY, CDR2 FYNNEI. Trimming left V 4 bases short and J 1 base short, with 6 bases between. CDR3 sequence: CASSASGTDTQYF. The CDR3 DNA reads TGTGCCAGCAGTGCTAGCGGCACAGATACGCAGTATTTT. Supplemented by reference TRBV2 and TRBJ2-3, the full variable domain reads EPEVTQTPSHQVTQMGQEVILRCVPISNHLYFYWYRQILGQKVEFLVSFYNNEISEKSEIFDDQFSVERPDGSNFTLKIRSTKLEDSAMYFCASSASGTDTQYFGPGTRLTVL.